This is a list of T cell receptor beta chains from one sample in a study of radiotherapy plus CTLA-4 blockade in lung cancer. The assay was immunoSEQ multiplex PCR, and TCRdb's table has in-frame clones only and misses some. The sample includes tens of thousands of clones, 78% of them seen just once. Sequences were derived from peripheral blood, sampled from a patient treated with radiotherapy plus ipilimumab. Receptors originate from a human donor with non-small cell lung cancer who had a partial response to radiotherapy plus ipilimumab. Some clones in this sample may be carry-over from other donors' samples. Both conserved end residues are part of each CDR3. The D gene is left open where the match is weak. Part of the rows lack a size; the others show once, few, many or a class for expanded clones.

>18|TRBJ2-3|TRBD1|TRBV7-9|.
TGTGCCAGCAGCTCCGACAGGGGAGTCGGCGGGAGCACAGATACGCAGTATTTT
CASSSDRGVGGSTDTQYF
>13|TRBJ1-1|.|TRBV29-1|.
TGCAGCGTTCGTCGACAGTTGAACACTGAAGCTTTCTTT
CSVRRQLNTEAFF
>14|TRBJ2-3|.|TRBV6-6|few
TGTGCCAGCAGCCCCGGACTGGTCACAGATACGCAGTATTTT
CASSPGLVTDTQYF
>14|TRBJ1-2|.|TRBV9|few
TGTGCCAGCAGCGTAGTCGGGGGTGCCTATGGCTACACCTTC
CASSVVGGAYGYTF
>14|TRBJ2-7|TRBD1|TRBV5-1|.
TGCGCCAGCAGCCTGGGACAGGGGGGCTACGAGCAGTACTTC
CASSLGQGGYEQYF
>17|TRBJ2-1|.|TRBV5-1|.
TGCGCCAGCGTCACAGAGCCCACTCCCAGCTCCTACAATGAGCAGTTCTTC
CASVTEPTPSSYNEQFF
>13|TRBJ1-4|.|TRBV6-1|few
TGTGCCAGCAGTGTGACAGGCAATGAAAAACTGTTTTTT
CASSVTGNEKLFF
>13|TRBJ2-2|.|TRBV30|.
TGTGCCTGGAGTGTACAGTTCCGCGGGGAGCTGTTTTTT
CAWSVQFRGELFF
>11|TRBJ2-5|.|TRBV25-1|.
TGTGCCAGCAGTGGTTCTAGGACCCAGTACTTC
CASSGSRTQYF
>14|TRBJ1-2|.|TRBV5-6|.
TGTGCCAGCAGCTTGTACCCAGAAATGGCTGGCTACACCTTC
CASSLYPEMAGYTF
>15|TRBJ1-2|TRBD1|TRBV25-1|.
TGTGCCAGCAGTGATCGGACAGGGCCGACCTATGGCTACACCTTC
CASSDRTGPTYGYTF
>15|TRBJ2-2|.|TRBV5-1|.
TGCGCCAGCAGCTGGAATAGCGCAAACACCGGGGAGCTGTTTTTT
CASSWNSANTGELFF
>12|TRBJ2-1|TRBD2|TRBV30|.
TGTGCCTGGAGTCGAATGCGGGAGGGTGAGGTCTTC
CAWSRMREGEVF
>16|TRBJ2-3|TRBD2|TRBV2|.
TGTGCCAGCTCTGGTCAGTCGACTAGCGGGGCTAATACGCAGTATTTT
CASSGQSTSGANTQYF
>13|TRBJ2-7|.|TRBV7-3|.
TGTGCCAGCAGCCTGGACAGAAACTACGAGCAGTACTTC
CASSLDRNYEQYF
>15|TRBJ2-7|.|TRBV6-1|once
TGTGCCAGCAGTGAATGGTACAGGGAGTCCTACGAGCAGTACTTC
CASSEWYRESYEQYF
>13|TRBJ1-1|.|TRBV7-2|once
TGTGCCAGCAGCTTAAATCTTGACACTGAAGCTTTCTTT
CASSLNLDTEAFF
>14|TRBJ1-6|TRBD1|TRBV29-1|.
TGCAGCGTCGCCGGGACAGGGGATAATTCACCCCTCCACTTT
CSVAGTGDNSPLHF
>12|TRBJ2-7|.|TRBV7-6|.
TGTGCCAGCAGCTCCGACTTTACGGCGCAGTACTTC
CASSSDFTAQYF
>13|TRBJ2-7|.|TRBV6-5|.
TGTGCCAGCAGTTACTCGGGCCTCTACGAGCAGTACTTC
CASSYSGLYEQYF
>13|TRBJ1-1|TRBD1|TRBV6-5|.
TGTGCCAGCAGGCTGACAGGGACCACTGAAGCTTTCTTT
CASRLTGTTEAFF
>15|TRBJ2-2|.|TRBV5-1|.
TGCGCCAGCAGCCGTCAAGGGGGTACAGGAGGGGAGCTGTTTTTT
CASSRQGGTGGELFF
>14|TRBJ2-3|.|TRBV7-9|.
TGTGCCAGCAGCTTAGGCGGTCAAACAGATACGCAGTATTTT
CASSLGGQTDTQYF
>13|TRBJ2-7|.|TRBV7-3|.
TGTGCCAGCAGGGAATTACAGGGCTACGAGCAGTACTTC
CASRELQGYEQYF
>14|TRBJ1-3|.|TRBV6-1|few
TGTGCCAGCAGCCTCTCCACAGTCGGAGGCACCATATATTTT
CASSLSTVGGTIYF
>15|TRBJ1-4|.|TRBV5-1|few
TGCGCCAGCAGCTTCGCAGGGCCTACTAATGAAAAACTGTTTTTT
CASSFAGPTNEKLFF
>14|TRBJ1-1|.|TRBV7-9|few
TGTGCCAGCAGCTTAGGAACGGTCGACACTGAAGCTTTCTTT
CASSLGTVDTEAFF
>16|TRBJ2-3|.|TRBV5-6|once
TGTGCCAGCAGCGTTAGGTGGAGAGGTCAGCGGGATACGCAGTATTTT
CASSVRWRGQRDTQYF
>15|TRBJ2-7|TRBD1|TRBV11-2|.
TGTGCCAGCAGCCGCTCGGGACAGGGGGCCTACGAGCAGTACTTC
CASSRSGQGAYEQYF
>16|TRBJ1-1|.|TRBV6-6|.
TGTGCCAGCAGTTACCCCAGCGGGGGGGCTGACACTGAAGCTTTCTTT
CASSYPSGGADTEAFF
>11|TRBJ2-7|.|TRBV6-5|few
TGTGCCAGCTCCGTATTCTACGAGCAGTACTTC
CASSVFYEQYF
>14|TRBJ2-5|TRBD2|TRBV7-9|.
TGTGCCAGCAGTTCAGGACTAGCCCTAGAGACCCAGTACTTC
CASSSGLALETQYF
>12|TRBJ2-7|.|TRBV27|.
TGTGCCAGCAGTTTCCGGAGGAGGGAGCAGTACTTC
CASSFRRREQYF
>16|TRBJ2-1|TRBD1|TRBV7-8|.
TGTGCCAGCAGCTTAATGCCCGTTGCCAGGGGGAATGAGCAGTTCTTC
CASSLMPVARGNEQFF
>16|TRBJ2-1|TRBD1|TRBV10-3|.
TGTGCCATCAGTGAGTCGATCATGGACAGGCGGAATGAGCAGTTCTTC
CAISESIMDRRNEQFF
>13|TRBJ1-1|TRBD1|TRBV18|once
TGTGCCAGCTCAGAACAGGGGGCCGGTGAAGCTTTCTTT
CASSEQGAGEAFF
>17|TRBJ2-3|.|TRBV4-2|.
TGTGCCAGCAGCCAAGACCGTGGCGGAGGGGTGGCAGATACGCAGTATTTT
CASSQDRGGGVADTQYF
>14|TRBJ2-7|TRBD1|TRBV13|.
TGTGCCAGCAGCTCGACAGGGTCCTCCTACGAGCAGTACTTC
CASSSTGSSYEQYF
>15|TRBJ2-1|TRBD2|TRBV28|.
TGTGCCAGCAGTTTGCATGGCGGGAGTAAGAATGAGCAGTTCTTC
CASSLHGGSKNEQFF
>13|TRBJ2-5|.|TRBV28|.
TGTGCCAGCAGTTTGGACAGTATGGAGACCCAGTACTTC
CASSLDSMETQYF
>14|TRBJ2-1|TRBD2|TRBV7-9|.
TGTGCCAGCGGACTAGCGGGGTCCTACAATGAGCAGTTCTTC
CASGLAGSYNEQFF
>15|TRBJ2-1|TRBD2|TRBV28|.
TGTGCCAGCAGTTTACCGGGAGGGGGGGTAAGGGAGCAGTTCTTC
CASSLPGGGVREQFF